This T cell receptor beta chain was identified during a study of T-cell memory formation after mild COVID-19. Study details: Clusters of TCRs were largely donor specific. Study-wide points: Largely, contracting CD4+ clones fell within CM and EM, and contracting CD8+ clones within EMRA.

TCRdb processed the 5' RACE reads anew with MiXCR; each CDR3 protein has one entry. Of approximately 45,000 distinct CDR3 sequences listed, over 6.5% are singletons. V shed 7 bases, J shed 4 bases, and the junction held 3 bases outside the gene matches. The CDR3 covers 13 residues. The V gene's germline CDR1 is SGHNT and CDR2 YENEEA. Remarks on this clonotype: What it binds is not known.

This sequence was found in an adult who had mild COVID-19 (a few samples of this study predate the infection). Cell type and time point are not known. Sequences were obtained from PBMCs or a T cell subset sorted from them (not recorded which). The chain uses TRBV11-3 and TRBJ2-3; TRBD1 agrees at 9 bases. CDR3: CASTTGGADTQYF. The CDR3 DNA reads as TGTGCCAGCACCACAGGGGGCGCAGATACGCAGTATTTT.